This TCR beta chain was retrieved from a study of cytomegalovirus exposure and HLA in healthy donors. This CDR3 is built from 15 residues. With 7 bases clipped from V and 1 base from J, the junction kept 8 bases outside the gene matches. CDR1 is GTSNPN and CDR2 is SVGIG in the germline V gene (reference sequence). Study-wide findings and caveats: It was likely that a cluster of highly shared sequence variants was a sequencing artifact. It was only CMV serostatus that was available as immune exposure information.

In this sample, this clone turned up once. Its antigen is as yet unknown. In the PCR, 60 Vbeta and 13 Jbeta primers were used. Original processing notes: A later analysis tallied roughly 77 million unique TCR beta chains, some 12 million of them shared. Libraries were prepared by immunoSEQ multiplex PCR; TCRdb keeps only in-frame clonotypes and omits some of them. The V and J calls and the clone size are those of that table, but D and trimming were determined from the DNA. The sample lists approximately 100,000 clones, around two thirds occurring once. Material: PBMCs. This receptor was taken from a male donor in good health and CMV-seronegative. The rearrangement links TRBV30 to TRBJ1-1, with 11 bases that match TRBD1. This CDR3 reads CALDRGPGENTEAFF. The CDR3 DNA is TGTGCCTTGGACAGGGGGCCGGGGGAGAACACTGAAGCTTTCTTT.